This passage covers 10 T cell receptor beta chains from one sample sequenced in a study of metastatic and nonmetastatic thyroid tumors. TCRdb ran MiXCR on the PCR reads. The table includes around 20,000 clones, just under 30% detected once. Patients had received no treatment of any kind before thyroid surgery. Sequenced sample: tumor tissue. These receptors were collected from a male donor with papillary thyroid cancer or a benign thyroid nodule (not recorded which). Some clones in this sample may be carry-over from other donors' samples.

This clone was recorded a few times. The rearrangement joins TRBV28 to TRBJ1-6; 7 nucleotides agree with TRBD1. The germline V gene encodes CDR1 MDHEN and CDR2 SYDVKM. This CDR3 comprises 16 residues. J gave up 6 bases and V 2 bases, and 7 bases lay outside the gene matches. CDR3 sequence: CASSLLKGAGNSPLHF. CDR3 DNA: TGTGCCAGCAGTTTACTTAAGGGGGCTGGTAATTCACCCCTCCACTTT.

This clone has at least ten counts. This rearrangement joins TRBV14 to TRBJ1-2; weak D call: TRBD1 (6 bases). Germline V gene sequence: CDR1 SGHDN, CDR2 FVKESK. V lost 0 bases to trimming and J lost 4 bases, with 18 bases between them. The CDR3 totals 17 residues. The DNA for the CDR3 is TGTGCCAGCAGCCAAGACCCACTCACGGGCAGGGGCTATGGCTACACCTTC. Amino acids: CASSQDPLTGRGYGYTF.

Only a few counts were recorded for this clone. The chain has TRBV2 and TRBJ1-4; D gene uncertain. Germline loops: CDR1 SNHLY, CDR2 FYNNEI. The V and J ends lost 5 bases and 4 bases respectively, with 17 bases between them. This CDR3 has 16 amino acids. DNA of the CDR3: TGTGCCAGCAGTCAACCGCGAGAGGGCGTTAATGAAAAACTGTTTTTT. Translated: CASSQPREGVNEKLFF.

This clone appeared a few times. This rearrangement joins TRBV28 to TRBJ2-7; 10 bases are a match to TRBD2. The ends lost 2 bases at V and 5 bases at J; junction bases unmatched: 6. In germline, CDR1 is MDHEN, CDR2 SYDVKM. The CDR3 length is 15 residues. This CDR3 reads CASSLLAGESNEQYF. CDR3 in DNA: TGTGCCAGCAGTTTACTAGCGGGAGAATCTAACGAGCAGTACTTC.

The chain uses TRBV12-3 or TRBV12-4 and TRBJ2-5, with 7 bases aligning to TRBD2. The CDR3 spans 15 residues. The V and J ends lost 3 bases and 1 base, in that order; junction bases with no gene match: 5. The CDR3 sequence: CASSFGGSLQETQYF. CDR3 bases: TGTGCCAGCAGTTTTGGCGGGAGCCTCCAAGAGACCCAGTACTTC.

J is TRBJ1-5 and V is TRBV6-2 or TRBV6-3; 9 bases agree with TRBD1. V shed 5 bases, J shed 6 bases, and the junction held 8 bases outside the gene matches. CDR1 and CDR2 from the germline V gene are MNHEY and SVGEGT. The CDR3 contains 15 residues. CDR3 nucleotide sequence: TGTGCCAGCAGTACTGGACAGGGGTTCGTTCAGCCCCAGCATTTT. This sequence encodes CASSTGQGFVQPQHF.

This sequence joins TRBV28 and TRBJ2-7, with 11 bases lining up with TRBD1. CDR3 size: 15 residues. V lost 4 bases, J lost 2 bases, and 4 bases stayed unmatched. Germline V gene lookup returns CDR1 MDHEN and CDR2 SYDVKM. CDR3 protein: CASSWRGQGAYEQYF. The CDR3, as DNA: TGTGCCAGCAGTTGGAGGGGACAGGGGGCCTACGAGCAGTACTTC. The variable domain in full, with the rest retrieved from reference TRBV28 and TRBJ2-7, is DVKVTQSSRYLVKRTGEKVFLECVQDMDHENMFWYRQDPGLGLRLIYFSYDVKMKEKGDIPEGYSVSREKKERFSLILESASTNQTSMYLCASSWRGQGAYEQYFGPGTRLTVT.

The chain recombines TRBV20-1 with TRBJ1-3; D is unclear. The V gene's germline CDR1 is DFQATT and CDR2 SNEGSKA (reference sequence). CDR3 size: 11 residues. The ends were cut back, 1 base at V and 11 bases at J, with 9 bases in the middle. The CDR3 coding sequence is TGCAGTGCTAGAGCGACGGCCTCCATATATTTT. Encoded protein: CSARATASIYF.

The count of this clone is one. The chain has TRBV30 and TRBJ2-7, with 7 bases lining up with TRBD1. This CDR3 has 13 amino acids. After removal of 2 bases from V and 4 bases from J, the junction contained 5 bases not matched to a gene. CDR1 and CDR2 (germline): GTSNPN, SVGIG (reference sequence). For the CDR3, the DNA is TGTGCCTGGAGTACAGGGGTCGCATACGAGCAGTACTTC. It encodes CAWSTGVAYEQYF.

In regard to this clone: A read error is possible here, since a much larger clone lies one base away. The same CDR3 can be traced to other DNA sequences in this sample. The chain joins TRBV14 to TRBJ2-1, with a weak D call TRBD1 (6 bases). Trimming took off 2 bases at V and 0 bases at J, with 8 bases between the two ends. CDR1 is SGHDN and CDR2 is FVKESK in the germline V gene. This CDR3 is built from 15 residues. The DNA of the CDR3 is TGTGCCAGCAGCCAACTAGGGGGCTCCTACAATGAGCAGTTCTTC. This codes for CASSQLGGSYNEQFF.